The rows below give T cell receptor beta chains drawn from one sample of a study of Ad26.COV2.S vaccination and SARS-CoV-2 variants. Only in-frame clones appear in the TCRdb table, and some are missing; sequencing was by immunoSEQ multiplex PCR. The sample has about 450,000 clones, roughly nine tenths seen once. The sequencing used peripheral blood, collected in a trial of Ad26.COV2.S vaccine versus placebo. All receptors come from a person aged 18-65 years who received the Ad26.COV2.S COVID-19 vaccine or a placebo. Both conserved end residues are part of each CDR3. The order of the fields is D gene, J gene, V gene, clone size, CDR3 DNA, CDR3 protein. A D gene is named only where the DNA matches it firmly. For some rows the clone size is stated as once, few or many, or as a class when expanded; others skip it.

d_gene: .
j_gene: TRBJ2-2
v_gene: TRBV9
abundance: .
CDR3nt: TGTGCCAGCAGCGTAGAAATACACGGCGAAGGGGAGCTGTTTTTT
CDR3aa: CASSVEIHGEGELFF

d_gene: TRBD1
j_gene: TRBJ2-1
v_gene: TRBV29-1
abundance: .
CDR3nt: TGCAGCGTAAGCCAGGGGGCAGGGAATGAGCAGTTCTTC
CDR3aa: CSVSQGAGNEQFF

d_gene: .
j_gene: TRBJ1-1
v_gene: TRBV5-1
abundance: few
CDR3nt: TGCGCCAGCAGCTTGATGAGCAGGGCTAACACTGAAGCTTTCTTT
CDR3aa: CASSLMSRANTEAFF

d_gene: TRBD2
j_gene: TRBJ2-3
v_gene: TRBV7-9
abundance: .
CDR3nt: TGTGCCAGCAGCCCGCGACCGGGACTAGCGGGAGTGGCCTCAGATACGCAGTATTTT
CDR3aa: CASSPRPGLAGVASDTQYF

d_gene: TRBD1
j_gene: TRBJ1-2
v_gene: TRBV9
abundance: .
CDR3nt: TGTGCCAGCAGCGTACTGGGACAGGATGGCTACACCTTC
CDR3aa: CASSVLGQDGYTF

d_gene: .
j_gene: TRBJ2-3
v_gene: TRBV3-1/TRBV3-2
abundance: .
CDR3nt: TGTGCCAGCAGCCAGCATGCTAGCACAGATACGCAGTATTTT
CDR3aa: CASSQHASTDTQYF

d_gene: .
j_gene: TRBJ2-7
v_gene: TRBV9
abundance: .
CDR3nt: TGTGCCAGCAGCGTAGGTGGGGAGTGGCTTTACTACGAGCAGTACTTC
CDR3aa: CASSVGGEWLYYEQYF

d_gene: .
j_gene: TRBJ2-1
v_gene: TRBV7-3
abundance: .
CDR3nt: TGTGCCAGCAGTTCCGACTGGGGGCACAATGAGCAGTTCTTC
CDR3aa: CASSSDWGHNEQFF

d_gene: .
j_gene: TRBJ2-2
v_gene: TRBV6-2/TRBV6-3
abundance: .
CDR3nt: TGTGCCAGCGGTTCCCGGACCGGGGAGCTGTTTTTT
CDR3aa: CASGSRTGELFF

d_gene: TRBD1
j_gene: TRBJ2-5
v_gene: TRBV28
abundance: .
CDR3nt: TGTGCCAGCAGGGACTCGGGGACAGGGGGGGAAGAGACCCAGTACTTC
CDR3aa: CASRDSGTGGEETQYF

d_gene: TRBD1
j_gene: TRBJ2-5
v_gene: TRBV7-7
abundance: .
CDR3nt: TGTGCCAGCAGCTTAGTACCCCTGGGACAGGGATGGGGAGAGACCCAGTACTTC
CDR3aa: CASSLVPLGQGWGETQYF

d_gene: .
j_gene: TRBJ1-5
v_gene: TRBV2
abundance: .
CDR3nt: TGTGCCAGCAGGGACATGGATAATCAGCCCCAGCATTTT
CDR3aa: CASRDMDNQPQHF

d_gene: .
j_gene: TRBJ1-4
v_gene: TRBV28
abundance: .
CDR3nt: TGTGCCAGCAGTTCCCGTCAACTAGGGGGGGCCCACGAAAAACTGTTTTTT
CDR3aa: CASSSRQLGGAHEKLFF

d_gene: TRBD2
j_gene: TRBJ2-2
v_gene: TRBV7-6
abundance: .
CDR3nt: TGTGCCAGCAGCCCGAAACCGGGACTAGCGGGGGGAGAAAGGACCGGGGAGCTGTTTTTT
CDR3aa: CASSPKPGLAGGERTGELFF

d_gene: .
j_gene: TRBJ2-6
v_gene: TRBV6-2/TRBV6-3
abundance: .
CDR3nt: TGTGCCAGCAGTTATCGGGGCTCTGGGGCCAACGTCCTGACTTTC
CDR3aa: CASSYRGSGANVLTF

d_gene: .
j_gene: TRBJ2-3
v_gene: TRBV5-1
abundance: .
CDR3nt: TGCGCCAGCAGCTTGGAGGGTACGGGCACAGATACGCAGTATTTT
CDR3aa: CASSLEGTGTDTQYF

d_gene: .
j_gene: TRBJ1-1
v_gene: TRBV27
abundance: .
CDR3nt: TGTGCCAGCAGCTCACAGGGCGCTGAAGCTTTCTTT
CDR3aa: CASSSQGAEAFF

d_gene: .
j_gene: TRBJ2-3
v_gene: TRBV9
abundance: .
CDR3nt: TGTGCCAGCAGCCAGCGGGTCGGAGGGGGCCGTTTTGATACGCAGTATTTT
CDR3aa: CASSQRVGGGRFDTQYF

d_gene: .
j_gene: TRBJ1-2
v_gene: TRBV12-3/TRBV12-4
abundance: once
CDR3nt: TGTGCCAGCAGTACCTGGGAGCGAGGCTACACCTTC
CDR3aa: CASSTWERGYTF

d_gene: .
j_gene: TRBJ1-4
v_gene: TRBV7-9
abundance: .
CDR3nt: TGTGCCAGCAGCTTAGAATCTGAAAAACTGTTTTTT
CDR3aa: CASSLESEKLFF

d_gene: TRBD1
j_gene: TRBJ1-5
v_gene: TRBV9
abundance: .
CDR3nt: TGTGCCAGCAGCCCTCGCGGGACAGATTCGCTCCAGCATTTT
CDR3aa: CASSPRGTDSLQHF

d_gene: TRBD1
j_gene: TRBJ1-1
v_gene: TRBV4-1
abundance: once
CDR3nt: TGCGCCAGCAGCCAAGTGGACAGGGGGGACACTGAAGCTTTCTTT
CDR3aa: CASSQVDRGDTEAFF

d_gene: .
j_gene: TRBJ2-3
v_gene: TRBV4-3
abundance: .
CDR3nt: TGCGCCAGCAGCCAAGATTTATGGACTATCACAGATACGCAGTATTTT
CDR3aa: CASSQDLWTITDTQYF

d_gene: .
j_gene: TRBJ2-3
v_gene: TRBV5-4
abundance: .
CDR3nt: TGTGCCAGCAGCTTCTCCCGGGCCCTGAGAACAGATACGCAGTATTTT
CDR3aa: CASSFSRALRTDTQYF

d_gene: TRBD1
j_gene: TRBJ2-7
v_gene: TRBV9
abundance: .
CDR3nt: TGTGCCAGCAGCAAGGGACAGGGGTCCTACGAGCAGTACTTC
CDR3aa: CASSKGQGSYEQYF

d_gene: TRBD1
j_gene: TRBJ2-3
v_gene: TRBV2
abundance: .
CDR3nt: TGTGCCAGCCCTAGGCCAGGGGGAGATACGCAGTATTTT
CDR3aa: CASPRPGGDTQYF

d_gene: .
j_gene: TRBJ1-6
v_gene: TRBV5-4
abundance: once
CDR3nt: TGTGCCAGCAGCTTGGGTGGACGGAGCTCCTATAATTCACCCCTCCACTTT
CDR3aa: CASSLGGRSSYNSPLHF

d_gene: .
j_gene: TRBJ1-3
v_gene: TRBV7-3
abundance: .
CDR3nt: TGTGCCAGCAGCCTCTCCTCTGGAAACACCATATATTTT
CDR3aa: CASSLSSGNTIYF

d_gene: .
j_gene: TRBJ2-2
v_gene: TRBV28
abundance: .
CDR3nt: TGTGCCAGCAGTCGAGTAGGACTAATCAACACCGGGGAGCTGTTTTTT
CDR3aa: CASSRVGLINTGELFF

d_gene: .
j_gene: TRBJ2-1
v_gene: TRBV7-2
abundance: .
CDR3nt: TGTGCCAGCAGCTTAGACGGCTACAATGAGCAGTTCTTC
CDR3aa: CASSLDGYNEQFF

d_gene: .
j_gene: TRBJ2-5
v_gene: TRBV29-1
abundance: .
CDR3nt: TGCAGCGTTGCCCGCAGGGATGTGGAGACCCAGTACTTC
CDR3aa: CSVARRDVETQYF

d_gene: TRBD1
j_gene: TRBJ2-2
v_gene: TRBV4-3
abundance: .
CDR3nt: TGCGCCAGCAGCCAAGCGCCTTCGGGACAGGGGGCCGCCGGGGAGCTGTTTTTT
CDR3aa: CASSQAPSGQGAAGELFF

d_gene: .
j_gene: TRBJ1-4
v_gene: TRBV19
abundance: .
CDR3nt: TGTGCCAGTAGTTTCGCCCAGGGCTGGGCTAATGAAAAACTGTTTTTT
CDR3aa: CASSFAQGWANEKLFF

d_gene: TRBD1
j_gene: TRBJ1-5
v_gene: TRBV24-1
abundance: .
CDR3nt: TGTGCCACCAGTGGGACAGGGATTCAGCCCCAGCATTTT
CDR3aa: CATSGTGIQPQHF

d_gene: .
j_gene: TRBJ2-1
v_gene: TRBV6-2/TRBV6-3
abundance: few
CDR3nt: TGTGCCAGCAGTCCCCGTCTACCTTGGACCAGCAATGAGCAGTTCTTC
CDR3aa: CASSPRLPWTSNEQFF

d_gene: .
j_gene: TRBJ1-6
v_gene: TRBV5-1
abundance: .
CDR3nt: TGCGCCAGCAGCTTGCGGGCAGGGGAAAATTCACCCCTCCACTTT
CDR3aa: CASSLRAGENSPLHF

d_gene: .
j_gene: TRBJ2-3
v_gene: TRBV9
abundance: .
CDR3nt: TGTGCCAGCAGCGTAGACCCCTCCACAGATACGCAGTATTTT
CDR3aa: CASSVDPSTDTQYF

d_gene: .
j_gene: TRBJ2-7
v_gene: TRBV7-9
abundance: .
CDR3nt: TGTGCCAGCAGCTTTGCGGGGGAGCAGTACTTC
CDR3aa: CASSFAGEQYF